The clone carrying this T cell receptor (beta chain) was detected only once. Its target is not known. A lack of ophthalmopathy progression within 18 months defined stable Graves' hyperthyroidism. Hyperthyroidism patients were newly diagnosed, had disease duration under 2 months, and were aged 18 to 65 years. The sample comes from a study of T cells in Graves' hyperthyroidism and ophthalmopathy. Study results and caveats: A model of 13 V-J pairs discriminated ophthalmopathy from stable hyperthyroidism.

From RNA transcripts, TCR beta CDR3 regions were amplified. The HTBI set primed first-round TCR CDR3 RT-PCR. From the multiplex PCR reads, TCRdb called clonotypes with MiXCR, one entry per CDR3 protein. The sample lists about 350,000 distinct CDR3 sequences, 14% seen once, with 20% to 25% in the top ten. The specimen was blood. The TCR comes from a woman aged 25 to 39 with Graves' hyperthyroidism.

The CDR3: CASSRLGGYEQYF. The CDR3 DNA reads TGTGCCAGCAGTCGTCTTGGGGGATACGAGCAGTACTTC. V usage is TRBV6-5 and J usage is TRBJ2-7, with D perhaps matching TRBD1 or TRBD2 (5 bases each). The CDR3 spans 13 residues. Per the germline V gene, CDR1 is MNHEY and CDR2 is SVGAGI. With 5 bases removed from V and 4 bases from J, the gap between germline ends came to 12 bases.